This TCR beta chain was sequenced in a study of T and B cells in COVID-19 patients. Study-wide results and caveats: The recovered cohort had fewer than 3,000 exclusive TCR clusters, including 31 low generation probability clusters.

Germline values: CDR1 MNHEY, CDR2 SMNVEV (reference sequence). The V gene lost 5 bases and the J gene lost 1 base, with 9 bases spanning the gap. The length of the CDR3 is 13 residues. Each TRB amplification used about 250-550 ng of genomic DNA from blood. Multiplex PCR with BIOMED2 TRB-A/B primer pools amplified TRB rearrangements. TCRdb fed the multiplex PCR reads into MiXCR, producing one record per CDR3 protein. The sample has roughly 7,000 distinct CDR3 sequences, 25% to 35% seen once. This clonotype is deemed medium-sized. As yet, its antigen is unknown. The receptor was isolated from a human donor with active COVID-19. The source material was blood. V gene TRBV27 combines with J gene TRBJ2-7; D call uncertain. CDR3 loop: CASSTDKSYEQYF. The CDR3 DNA follows: TGTGCCAGCAGTACCGACAAATCCTACGAGCAGTACTTC.